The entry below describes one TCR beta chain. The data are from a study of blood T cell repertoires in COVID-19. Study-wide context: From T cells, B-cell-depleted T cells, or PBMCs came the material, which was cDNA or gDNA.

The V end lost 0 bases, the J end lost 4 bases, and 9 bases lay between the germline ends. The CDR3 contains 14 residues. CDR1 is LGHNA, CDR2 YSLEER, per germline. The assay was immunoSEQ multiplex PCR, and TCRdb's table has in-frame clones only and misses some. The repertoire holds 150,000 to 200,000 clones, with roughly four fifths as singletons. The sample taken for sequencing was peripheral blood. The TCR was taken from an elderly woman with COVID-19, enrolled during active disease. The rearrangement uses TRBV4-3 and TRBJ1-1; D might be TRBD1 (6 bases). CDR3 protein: CASSQEPGATEAFF. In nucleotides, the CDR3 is TGCGCCAGCAGCCAAGAACCAGGGGCCACTGAAGCTTTCTTT.